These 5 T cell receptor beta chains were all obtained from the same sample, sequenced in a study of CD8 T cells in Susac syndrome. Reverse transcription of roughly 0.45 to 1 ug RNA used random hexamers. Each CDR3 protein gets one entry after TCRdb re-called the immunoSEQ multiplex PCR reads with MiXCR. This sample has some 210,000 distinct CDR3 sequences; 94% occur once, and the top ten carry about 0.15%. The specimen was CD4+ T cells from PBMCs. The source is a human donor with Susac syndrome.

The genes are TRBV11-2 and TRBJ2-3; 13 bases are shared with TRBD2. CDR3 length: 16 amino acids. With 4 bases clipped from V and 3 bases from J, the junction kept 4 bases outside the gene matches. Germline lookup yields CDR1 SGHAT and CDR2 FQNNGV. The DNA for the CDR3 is TGTGCCAGCAGCTCGAGGACTAGCGGGGGAACAGATACGCAGTATTTT. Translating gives CASSSRTSGGTDTQYF.

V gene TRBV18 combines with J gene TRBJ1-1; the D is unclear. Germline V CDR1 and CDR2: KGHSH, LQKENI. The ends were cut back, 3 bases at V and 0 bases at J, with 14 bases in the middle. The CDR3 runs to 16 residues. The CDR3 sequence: CASSPPTFPMNTEAFF. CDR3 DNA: TGTGCCAGCTCACCTCCTACCTTTCCTATGAACACTGAAGCTTTCTTT.

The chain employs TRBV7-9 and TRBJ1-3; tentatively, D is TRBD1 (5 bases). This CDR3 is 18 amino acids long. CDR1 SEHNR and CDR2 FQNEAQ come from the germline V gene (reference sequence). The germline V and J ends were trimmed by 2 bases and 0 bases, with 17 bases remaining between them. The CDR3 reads CASSLLNPTGSSGNTIYF. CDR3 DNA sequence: TGTGCCAGCAGCTTACTTAACCCCACAGGCTCCTCTGGAAACACCATATATTTT.

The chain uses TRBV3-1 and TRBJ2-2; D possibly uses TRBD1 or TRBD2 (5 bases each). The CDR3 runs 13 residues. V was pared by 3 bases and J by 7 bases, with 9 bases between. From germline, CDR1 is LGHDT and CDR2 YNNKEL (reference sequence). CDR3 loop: CASSQGTGGELFF. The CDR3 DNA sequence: TGTGCCAGCAGCCAGGGGACCGGCGGGGAGCTGTTTTTT.

CDR3: CASSRAGENSYNEQFF. The CDR3 nucleotides are TGCGCCAGCAGCCGAGCCGGGGAAAACTCCTACAATGAGCAGTTCTTC. The chain combines TRBV5-1 with TRBJ2-1, with TRBD2 as a possible D gene (5 bases). The V end lost 4 bases, the J end lost 0 bases, and 14 bases lay between the germline ends. The CDR3 runs 16 residues. Germline CDR1 is SGHRS and CDR2 is YFSETQ.